Below, 11 T cell receptor beta chains from the same sample are listed, as sequenced in a study of cytomegalovirus exposure and HLA in healthy donors. It was with 60 Vbeta and 13 Jbeta primers that the PCR ran. Some clones are missing from TCRdb's copy, which holds only in-frame ones; the method was immunoSEQ multiplex PCR. The sample consists of around 150,000 clones, about 81% of them appearing once. What was sequenced was PBMCs. The receptors were gathered from a girl aged 5 to 17 in good health and CMV-seropositive.

The V gene is TRBV4-1, the J gene TRBJ1-4; 9 nucleotides agree with TRBD1. V lost 4 bases, J lost 7 bases, and 1 base stayed unmatched. The CDR3 consists of 13 residues. Germline V gives CDR1 MGHRA, CDR2 YSYEKL. The CDR3 reads CASSPGQGEKLFF. The CDR3 DNA is TGCGCCAGCAGCCCGGGACAGGGTGAAAAACTGTTTTTT.

This clone came up once. The chain couples TRBV5-1 to TRBJ2-1, with D perhaps matching TRBD2 (6 bases). Per germline, CDR1 SGHRS and CDR2 YFSETQ. Trimming left V 3 bases short and J 0 bases short, with 13 bases between. The CDR3 length is 16 residues. The CDR3 DNA is TGCGCCAGCAGCTATCAACTAGCAAACTCCTACAATGAGCAGTTCTTC. Amino acids: CASSYQLANSYNEQFF.

The chain is built from TRBV6-5 and TRBJ2-1; weak D call: TRBD2 (6 bases). V lost 6 bases and J 4 bases, leaving 13 bases between the germline ends. CDR1 and CDR2 (germline): MNHEY, SVGAGI. The CDR3 has 14 residues. The CDR3 nucleotides are TGTGCCAGCAGCGCCGGGGACTTGTACAATGAGCAGTTCTTC. Encoded protein: CASSAGDLYNEQFF.

The chain joins TRBV27 to TRBJ2-7, with 7 bases aligning to TRBD1. This CDR3 has 13 residues. From germline, CDR1 is MNHEY and CDR2 SMNVEV (reference sequence). V dropped 8 bases and J dropped 2; count of bases not matched to a gene: 6. CDR3 protein: CASHPQGAYEQYF. The CDR3 nucleotides are TGTGCCAGCCACCCTCAGGGGGCCTACGAGCAGTACTTC.

This chain links TRBV10-3 with TRBJ2-1; 11 bases are shared with TRBD1. Germline-derived CDR1 and CDR2 are ENHRY and SYGVKD. The J segment lost 8 bases and the V segment lost 2 bases, leaving 2 bases of the junction unmatched. The CDR3 has 14 residues. CDR3 nucleotides: TGTGCCATCAGTGAGAGGGACAGGGGGGATGAGCAGTTCTTC. It encodes CAISERDRGDEQFF.

The V gene is TRBV18, the J gene TRBJ1-5; the D is unclear. V was shortened by 0 bases and J by 1 base, with 10 bases between the two germline ends. The CDR3 is 16 amino acids. Germline V gene lookup returns CDR1 KGHSH and CDR2 LQKENI. In DNA form, the CDR3 reads TGTGCCAGCTCACCACCGGGAGTCCCCAGCAATCAGCCCCAGCATTTT. This codes for CASSPPGVPSNQPQHF. Combining the CDR3 with reference TRBV18 and TRBJ1-5 gives the whole variable domain NAGVMQNPRHLVRRRGQEARLRCSPMKGHSHVYWYRQLPEEGLKFMVYLQKENIIDESGMPKERFSAEFPKEGPSILRIQQVVRGDSAAYFCASSPPGVPSNQPQHFGDGTRLSIL.

This clone appeared a few times. The chain is built from TRBV30 and TRBJ2-3; 7 bases agree with TRBD2. Unmatched junction bases numbered 5, after V lost 0 bases and J lost 2 bases. CDR3 size: 15 residues. Germline V gene lookup returns CDR1 GTSNPN and CDR2 SVGIG (reference sequence). The CDR3 nucleotides are TGTGCCTGGAGTGTTGGAGCGGGGAACACAGATACGCAGTATTTT. Translation gives CAWSVGAGNTDTQYF. Full variable domain (rest looked up from reference TRBV30 and TRBJ2-3): SQTIHQWPATLVQPVGSPLSLECTVEGTSNPNLYWYRQAAGRGLQLLFYSVGIGQISSEVPQNLSASRPQDRQFILSSKKLLLSDSGFYLCAWSVGAGNTDTQYFGPGTRLTVL.

This chain joins TRBV27 and TRBJ2-7; D might be TRBD2 (6 bases). Germline values: CDR1 MNHEY, CDR2 SMNVEV (reference sequence). V lost 2 bases to trimming and J lost 4 bases, with 12 bases between them. CDR3 length equals 14 residues. The CDR3: CASSLAGTHYEQYF. CDR3 nucleotide sequence: TGTGCCAGCAGTTTAGCCGGGACTCATTACGAGCAGTACTTC.

The chain joins TRBV6-1 to TRBJ2-7; possible D gene TRBD1, 6 bases. V was cut by 6 bases and J by 3 bases, with 12 bases left in between. The germline gives CDR1 MNHNS, CDR2 SASEGT. The CDR3 is 13 amino acids. CDR3 DNA sequence: TGTGCCAGCAGCCAGGGGATTTACTACGAGCAGTACTTC. This sequence encodes CASSQGIYYEQYF.

The rearrangement links TRBV2 to TRBJ2-1; 9 nucleotides match TRBD1. Germline V lookup: CDR1 SNHLY, CDR2 FYNNEI. Germline trimming cut 0 bases from V and 6 bases from J; bases unmatched to any gene: 9. This CDR3 spans 17 amino acids. The CDR3 loop reads CASSEAGARQGVNEQFF. CDR3 bases: TGTGCCAGCAGTGAAGCGGGAGCAAGACAGGGGGTCAATGAGCAGTTCTTC.

The chain carries TRBV5-4 and TRBJ2-7; 7 positions agree with TRBD1. The J segment lost 4 bases and the V segment lost 3 bases, leaving 4 bases of the junction unmatched. CDR3 length: 13 residues. The V gene's germline CDR1 is SGHNT and CDR2 YYREEE (reference sequence). The CDR3 is CASSWDREYEQYF. The DNA of the CDR3 is TGTGCCAGCAGCTGGGACAGAGAGTACGAGCAGTACTTC.